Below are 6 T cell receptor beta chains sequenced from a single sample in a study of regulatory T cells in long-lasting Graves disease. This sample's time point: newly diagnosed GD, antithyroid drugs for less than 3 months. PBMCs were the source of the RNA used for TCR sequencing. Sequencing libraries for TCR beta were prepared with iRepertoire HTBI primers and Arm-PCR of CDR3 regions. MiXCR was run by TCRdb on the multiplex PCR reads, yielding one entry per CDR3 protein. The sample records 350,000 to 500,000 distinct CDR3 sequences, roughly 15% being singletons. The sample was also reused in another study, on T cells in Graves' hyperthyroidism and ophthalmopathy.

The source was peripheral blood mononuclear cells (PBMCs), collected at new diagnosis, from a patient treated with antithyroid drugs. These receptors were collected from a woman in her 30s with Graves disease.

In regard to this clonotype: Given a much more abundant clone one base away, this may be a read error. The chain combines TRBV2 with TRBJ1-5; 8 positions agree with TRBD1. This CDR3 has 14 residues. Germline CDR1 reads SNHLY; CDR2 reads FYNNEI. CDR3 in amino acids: CASSEDRVNRPQHF. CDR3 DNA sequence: TGTGCCAGCAGTGAGGACAGGGTCAATCGGCCCCAGCATTTT. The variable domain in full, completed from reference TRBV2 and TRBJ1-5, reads EPEVTQTPSHQVTQMGQEVILRCVPISNHLYFYWYRQILGQKVEFLVSFYNNEISEKSEIFDDQFSVERPDGSNFTLKIRSTKLEDSAMYFCASSEDRVNRPQHFGDGTRLSIL.

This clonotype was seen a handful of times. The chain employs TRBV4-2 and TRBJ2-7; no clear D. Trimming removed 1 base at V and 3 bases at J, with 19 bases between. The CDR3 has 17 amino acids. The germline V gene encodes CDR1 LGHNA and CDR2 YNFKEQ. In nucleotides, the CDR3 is TGTGCCAGCAGCCAAGTTATCCAACGCAACCGATACTACGAGCAGTACTTC. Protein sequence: CASSQVIQRNRYYEQYF.

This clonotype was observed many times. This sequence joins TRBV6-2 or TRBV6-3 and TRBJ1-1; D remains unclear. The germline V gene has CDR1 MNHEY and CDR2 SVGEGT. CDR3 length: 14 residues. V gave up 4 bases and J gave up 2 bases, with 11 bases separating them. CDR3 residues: CASSSRGVNTEAFF. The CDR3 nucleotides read TGTGCCAGCAGTTCCCGGGGAGTTAACACTGAAGCTTTCTTT.

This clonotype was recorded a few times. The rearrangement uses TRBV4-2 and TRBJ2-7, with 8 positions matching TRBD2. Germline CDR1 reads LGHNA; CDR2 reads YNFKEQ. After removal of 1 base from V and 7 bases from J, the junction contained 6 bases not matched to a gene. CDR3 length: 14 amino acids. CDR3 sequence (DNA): TGTGCCAGCAGCCAAGGGGTAGCGGGGCGGGAGCAGTACTTC. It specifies CASSQGVAGREQYF.

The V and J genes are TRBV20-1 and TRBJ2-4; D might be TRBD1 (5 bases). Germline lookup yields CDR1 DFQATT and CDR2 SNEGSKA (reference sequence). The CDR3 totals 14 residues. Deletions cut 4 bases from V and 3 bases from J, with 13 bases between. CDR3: CSAKGFQVKNIQYF. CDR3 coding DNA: TGCAGTGCTAAGGGGTTTCAGGTCAAAAACATTCAGTACTTC.

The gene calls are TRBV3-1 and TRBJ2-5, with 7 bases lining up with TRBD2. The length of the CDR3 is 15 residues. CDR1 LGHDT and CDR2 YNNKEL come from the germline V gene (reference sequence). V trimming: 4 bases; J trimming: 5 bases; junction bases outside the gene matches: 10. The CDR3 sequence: CASSLRGEFEETQYF. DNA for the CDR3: TGTGCCAGCAGCCTTCGGGGGGAGTTCGAGGAGACCCAGTACTTC.